Below, 29 T cell receptor beta chains from the same sample are listed, as sequenced in a study of T cells in Graves' hyperthyroidism and ophthalmopathy. TCR beta CDR3 region amplification was performed from RNA transcripts. HTBI primers drove first-round RT-PCR of the TCR CDR3. Each CDR3 protein is one row after TCRdb ran MiXCR on the multiplex PCR reads. Of 350,000 or so distinct CDR3 sequences listed, about a sixth are singletons. Sequenced sample: blood. These receptors were taken from a middle-aged woman with Graves' ophthalmopathy.

This clonotype was recorded many times. The chain joins TRBV7-8 to TRBJ1-1; a possible D gene is TRBD1 (5 bases). V lost 3 bases and J lost 5, with 10 bases in between. This CDR3 is built from 13 residues. CDR1 is SGHVS and CDR2 is FQNEAQ in the germline V gene. CDR3 protein: CASSFNWGTEAFF. The CDR3 DNA follows: TGTGCCAGCAGCTTTAATTGGGGGACTGAAGCTTTCTTT.

This clonotype was observed many times. The chain links TRBV6-5 to TRBJ1-3; D gene unclear. The ends were cut back, 2 bases at V and 0 bases at J, with 2 bases in the middle. Per germline, CDR1 MNHEY and CDR2 SVGAGI. The CDR3 loop spans 13 amino acids. The CDR3 nucleotides read TGTGCCAGCAGTTACGACTCTGGAAACACCATATATTTT. Protein product: CASSYDSGNTIYF.

This clonotype has a count of ten or more. The chain combines TRBV27 with TRBJ1-6; D may be TRBD1 (5 bases). CDR1 and CDR2 (germline): MNHEY, SMNVEV (reference sequence). Trimming removed 9 bases at V and 0 bases at J, with 15 bases between. The CDR3 runs to 16 residues. In DNA, the CDR3 is TGTGCCAGGCTCAAGGGGTCGAGCTCCTATAATTCACCCCTCCACTTT. Amino acids: CARLKGSSSYNSPLHF.

There are many counts of this clonotype. The chain uses TRBV10-1 and TRBJ1-2; D is uncertain. Per the germline V gene, CDR1 is WNHNN and CDR2 is SYGVQD (reference sequence). V dropped 5 bases and J dropped 2 bases, with 9 bases sitting between them. The CDR3 has 13 amino acids. The CDR3 sequence is CASSLQQNYGYTF. Here the CDR3 DNA reads TGCGCCAGCAGTTTACAGCAGAACTATGGCTACACCTTC.

In its sample, this clonotype was seen many times. The chain is built from TRBV15 and TRBJ2-7; D not resolved. Trimming removed 2 bases at V and 5 bases at J, with 7 bases between. CDR3 length equals 12 residues. The germline V gene encodes CDR1 LNHNV and CDR2 YYDKDF (reference sequence). In DNA form, the CDR3 reads TGTGCCACCAGCAGATTGAGCGACGAGCAGTACTTC. Amino acids: CATSRLSDEQYF.

This clonotype was counted many times. The chain links TRBV4-3 to TRBJ2-7; 9 nucleotides line up with TRBD2. Per the germline V gene, CDR1 is LGHNA and CDR2 is YSLEER. With 1 base clipped from V and 3 bases from J, the junction kept 4 bases outside the gene matches. This CDR3 spans 15 amino acids. The CDR3 spells CASSQGAGGHYEQYF. CDR3 nucleotide sequence: TGCGCCAGCAGCCAAGGGGCGGGAGGGCACTACGAGCAGTACTTC.

The rearrangement joins TRBV28 to TRBJ1-1; 9 bases are shared with TRBD1. This CDR3 has 14 residues. Trimming at V came to 4 bases and at J to 11 bases, leaving 11 bases not matched to a gene. Germline loops: CDR1 MDHEN, CDR2 SYDVKM. CDR3 sequence reads: CASSSPRTGEVAFF. DNA for the CDR3: TGTGCCAGCAGTTCCCCCCGGACAGGGGAGGTGGCTTTCTTT.

This clonotype was counted ten times or more. This chain joins TRBV12-3 or TRBV12-4 and TRBJ1-5; tentative D call: TRBD1 (5 bases). CDR3 length: 14 residues. V was shortened by 6 bases and J by 7 bases, with 16 bases between the two germline ends. Here the CDR3 DNA reads TGTGCCAGCAGCCATGGTGGGGGGATCCAGCCCCAGCATTTT. As protein: CASSHGGGIQPQHF.

This clonotype was observed at least ten times. The chain is built from TRBV11-2 and TRBJ2-5, with 8 bases matching TRBD2. V dropped 1 base and J dropped 5; count of bases not matched to a gene: 6. The CDR3 totals 15 residues. Germline CDR1 is SGHAT and CDR2 is FQNNGV. The CDR3 is CASSLVGLGTETQYF. CDR3 bases: TGTGCCAGCAGCTTAGTGGGACTAGGGACCGAGACCCAGTACTTC.

This clonotype was observed at least ten times. The J gene is TRBJ1-5, the V gene TRBV2, with 10 bases identical to TRBD1. The junction had 2 bases not matched to a gene; V was cut back by 3 bases and J by 3 bases. Germline V gene sequence: CDR1 SNHLY, CDR2 FYNNEI. This CDR3 is 15 amino acids long. CDR3 DNA sequence: TGTGCCAGCAGTGAGACAGGGGGCCTCAATCAGCCCCAGCATTTT. Translating gives CASSETGGLNQPQHF.

Ten or more counts support this clonotype. The chain has TRBV7-8 and TRBJ2-2, with 8 bases matching TRBD2. Germline trimming cut 8 bases from V and 5 bases from J; bases unmatched to any gene: 16. The CDR3 length is 17 residues. Looked up from germline, CDR1 is SGHVS and CDR2 is FQNEAQ. CDR3 nucleotide sequence: TGTGCCAGCCAAGGGTCCAGACTAGCGCTAGTGACCGGGGAGCTGTTTTTT. It encodes CASQGSRLALVTGELFF.

This clonotype was detected ten times or more. The chain has TRBV9 and TRBJ2-5, with unresolved D. V was pared by 0 bases and J by 5 bases, with 8 bases between. The CDR3 contains 13 residues. Germline CDR1 is SGDLS and CDR2 is YYNGEE. The CDR3, as DNA: TGTGCCAGCAGCGTAGTGGGGTGGGAGACCCAGTACTTC. It is translated as CASSVVGWETQYF.

This clonotype appeared many times. The rearrangement links TRBV11-2 to TRBJ1-1, with 8 bases matching TRBD1. The germline V gene encodes CDR1 SGHAT and CDR2 FQNNGV. The CDR3 sequence is 14 residues long. The junction had 6 bases not matched to a gene; V was cut back by 6 bases and J by 3 bases. CDR3 amino acids: CASRRTGLDTEAFF. The CDR3 DNA is TGTGCCAGCAGACGGACAGGGTTGGACACTGAAGCTTTCTTT.

This clonotype was recorded at least ten times. The rearrangement uses TRBV15 and TRBJ1-1; 8 positions match TRBD1. The length of the CDR3 is 15 residues. CDR1 is LNHNV and CDR2 is YYDKDF in the germline V gene (reference sequence). V lost 0 bases and J lost 4; bases outside the gene matches: 4. The CDR3 sequence is CATSREDRDRTEAFF. CDR3 bases: TGTGCCACCAGCAGAGAGGACAGGGATCGCACTGAAGCTTTCTTT. The full variable domain, completed using reference TRBV15 and TRBJ1-1, is DAMVIQNPRYQVTQFGKPVTLSCSQTLNHNVMYWYQQKSSQAPKLLFHYYDKDFNNEADTPDNFQSRRPNTSFCFLDIRSPGLGDTAMYLCATSREDRDRTEAFFGQGTRLTVV.

Many counts were recorded for this clonotype. The chain combines TRBV20-1 with TRBJ1-2; no definite D call. CDR1 and CDR2 (germline): DFQATT, SNEGSKA (reference sequence). The V gene lost 5 bases and the J gene lost 4 bases, with 8 bases spanning the gap. The CDR3 is made up of 11 amino acids. The CDR3 spells CSAVGPYGYTF. In DNA form, the CDR3 reads TGCAGTGCTGTCGGGCCCTATGGCTACACCTTC.

Ten or more counts support this clonotype. The V gene is TRBV28, the J gene TRBJ1-2; D is uncertain. The CDR3 runs to 15 residues. Between the trimmed V and J ends, which lost 4 bases and 7 bases, there was a span of 19 bases. Looked up from germline, CDR1 is MDHEN and CDR2 is SYDVKM. The CDR3 loop reads CASSSLPGSRSGYTF. The CDR3 nucleotides read TGTGCCAGCAGTTCGCTCCCCGGGAGTCGTAGTGGCTACACCTTC.

The sample holds many counts of this clonotype. J is TRBJ1-1 and V is TRBV7-9; 8 bases agree with TRBD1. The junction had 7 bases not matched to a gene; V was cut back by 7 bases and J by 6 bases. There are 13 residues in the CDR3. Germline V lookup: CDR1 SEHNR, CDR2 FQNEAQ (reference sequence). The CDR3 region has the DNA TGTGCCAGCACCCCAGGACAGGGAGCTGAAGCTTTCTTT. Protein: CASTPGQGAEAFF.

This clonotype was picked up many times. Here the CDR3 DNA reads TGTGCCAGCAGTTACGGGGGGTTCGCCTACGAGCAGTACTTC. It encodes CASSYGGFAYEQYF. V and J are TRBV12-3 or TRBV12-4 and TRBJ2-7; 7 bases map to TRBD2. The CDR3 covers 14 residues. V lost 4 bases and J lost 2; bases outside the gene matches: 5.

This clonotype was detected ten times or more. The chain uses TRBV6-5 and TRBJ2-1; D gene unclear. V was trimmed by 2 bases and J by 2 bases, leaving 4 bases between them. The CDR3 length is 13 residues. Germline V gives CDR1 MNHEY, CDR2 SVGAGI. This chain's CDR3 is CASSYAPYNEQFF. CDR3 nucleotides: TGTGCCAGCAGTTACGCCCCCTACAATGAGCAGTTCTTC.

This clonotype was detected ten times or more. The rearrangement joins TRBV12-3 or TRBV12-4 to TRBJ2-7; 11 bases fit TRBD2. V shed 6 bases and J 2 bases; nucleotides not matched to a gene: 6. The CDR3 consists of 15 residues. The CDR3 spells CASSSGLAGPYEQYF. Written as DNA, the CDR3 is TGTGCCAGCAGCTCAGGACTAGCGGGCCCCTACGAGCAGTACTTC.

This clonotype was recorded a few times. The V call is TRBV30, the J call TRBJ1-5; unclear D gene. This CDR3 is 13 amino acids long. The germline V and J ends were trimmed by 2 bases and 7 bases, with 12 bases remaining between them. Germline-derived CDR1 and CDR2 are GTSNPN and SVGIG (reference sequence). Written as DNA, the CDR3 is TGTGCCTGGAGTTTGGGAGTAGGGCAGCCCCAGCATTTT. It encodes CAWSLGVGQPQHF.

This clonotype was seen many times. The rearrangement joins TRBV6-5 to TRBJ1-1; 10 bases line up with TRBD1. Germline values: CDR1 MNHEY, CDR2 SVGAGI. V was clipped by 6 bases and J by 10 bases; unmatched bases: 11. The CDR3 is made up of 14 amino acids. This CDR3 is CASSPPGQGFLAFF. Written as DNA, the CDR3 is TGTGCCAGCAGCCCCCCGGGACAGGGGTTTCTAGCTTTCTTT.

Many counts were recorded for this clonotype. The chain combines TRBV3-1 with TRBJ2-5, with a weak D call TRBD1 (6 bases). CDR1 is LGHDT, CDR2 YNNKEL, per germline (reference sequence). The V end was cut by 4 bases, the J end by 5 bases, with 23 bases between. The CDR3 length is 17 residues. CDR3 loop: CASSRRRGGVLMETQYF. In nucleotides, the CDR3 is TGTGCCAGCAGCCGAAGGCGAGGGGGTGTGCTTATGGAGACCCAGTACTTC.

This clonotype has at least ten counts. CDR3 nucleotides: TGTGCCAGCAGTTTAAAAGTGGGTAACACTGAAGCTTTCTTT. The encoded protein is CASSLKVGNTEAFF. The V gene is TRBV12-3 or TRBV12-4, the J gene TRBJ1-1, with D hard to call. The CDR3 spans 14 residues. V was shortened by 2 bases and J by 2 bases, with 9 bases between the two germline ends.

This clonotype came up many times. The V call is TRBV20-1, the J call TRBJ2-7; D could derive from TRBD1 or TRBD2 (5 bases each). V was trimmed by 2 bases and J by 0 bases, leaving 17 bases between them. Germline assignment: CDR1 DFQATT and CDR2 SNEGSKA (reference sequence). There are 16 residues in the CDR3. The CDR3 region has the DNA TGCAGTGCTAGACTTCTAGCAGGGAAATTCTCCTACGAGCAGTACTTC. Protein product: CSARLLAGKFSYEQYF.

This clonotype was counted ten times or more. The J gene is TRBJ1-5, the V gene TRBV12-5; 10 bases are shared with TRBD1. CDR1 LGHNT and CDR2 FRNRAP come from the germline V gene. The CDR3 is made up of 18 amino acids. The V gene end was trimmed by 7 bases and the J gene end by 2 bases; junction bases not matched to a gene: 14. The CDR3 nucleotides are TGTGCTAGTGATGATGGGCCCGGGACAGGGGTAGGCAATCAGCCCCAGCATTTT. Amino acids: CASDDGPGTGVGNQPQHF.

V usage is TRBV28 and J usage is TRBJ1-6, with D possibly matching TRBD1 (5 bases). Germline loops: CDR1 MDHEN, CDR2 SYDVKM. CDR3 length: 12 amino acids. The V end lost 6 bases, the J end lost 13 bases, and 13 bases lay between the germline ends. This CDR3 is CASRPLGTPLHF. DNA of the CDR3: TGTGCCAGCAGGCCGCTAGGGACGCCCCTCCACTTT.

There are many counts of this clonotype. A clone one base away is much larger, so this may be a read error. J is TRBJ2-2 and V is TRBV28; D unresolved. This CDR3 has 12 residues. Germline assignment: CDR1 MDHEN and CDR2 SYDVKM. V gave up 4 bases and J gave up 8 bases, with 8 bases separating them. The CDR3, as DNA: TGTGCCAGCAGTTCACTTTCGGGGGAGCTGTTTTTT. Translated: CASSSLSGELFF.

At least ten counts were recorded for this clonotype. V and J are TRBV7-2 and TRBJ2-7; 8 bases are shared with TRBD1. Germline CDR1 and CDR2: SGHTA and FQGNSA. The junction had 4 bases not matched to a gene; V was cut back by 5 bases and J by 10 bases. The CDR3 totals 11 residues. The CDR3 region is CASSQGAQQYF. The CDR3 region has the DNA TGTGCCAGCAGCCAGGGGGCGCAACAGTACTTC.